This TCR beta chain is from a study of blood T cell repertoires in COVID-19. Background on the study: Nucleic acid was either cDNA or gDNA, and it came from T cells, B-cell-depleted T cells, or PBMCs.

CDR1 MDHEN and CDR2 SYDVKM come from the germline V gene. This CDR3 comprises 17 residues. Trimming pared 4 bases from V and 8 bases from J, leaving 21 bases between. The authors' processing: Cell counts per sample came from amplifying reference gene primers. Measured with immunoSEQ multiplex PCR; TCRdb has only the in-frame clones, and not every one. The V and J calls and the clone size are those of that table, but D and trimming were determined from the DNA. In the table there are about 200,000 clones, approximately 80% of which are singletons. V and J are TRBV28 and TRBJ2-6, with D perhaps TRBD1 (6 bases). The source of this sequence is a man aged 35 to 55 who had recovered from COVID-19. Sequenced: PBMCs or T cells enriched from blood (not recorded which). In DNA form, the CDR3 reads TGTGCCAGCAGTTCCGCCGGGACACCCATGTTATCCAACGTCCTGACTTTC. Residues: CASSSAGTPMLSNVLTF.